A single sample gave rise to the 2 T cell receptor beta chains below, sequenced in a study of cytomegalovirus exposure and HLA in healthy donors. PCR involved 60 Vbeta and 13 Jbeta primers. Libraries were prepared by immunoSEQ multiplex PCR; TCRdb keeps only in-frame clonotypes and omits some of them. Found here are about 130,000 clones, about 74% of them singletons; the top ten hold approximately 0.94%. Sequencing was performed on PBMCs. These receptors were obtained from a woman aged 60-75 years in good health and CMV-seronegative.

This sequence joins TRBV13 and TRBJ1-4, with D possibly being TRBD1 (5 bases). The CDR3 runs 17 residues. V was shortened by 5 bases and J by 5 bases, with 21 bases between the two germline ends. CDR1 is PRHDT, CDR2 FYEKMQ, per germline (reference sequence). CDR3 coding DNA: TGTGCCAGCAGCCCCCCCGGAGGGGCAGAAAGAAATGAAAAACTGTTTTTT. Translating it yields CASSPPGGAERNEKLFF.

In the case of this clone: The sample contains more than one DNA sequence encoding this CDR3. The chain is built from TRBV19 and TRBJ2-1; possible D gene TRBD2, 6 bases. The CDR3 loop spans 15 amino acids. CDR1 and CDR2 from the germline V gene are LNHDA and SQIVND (reference sequence). V shed 3 bases and J shed 0 bases, with 9 bases lying between them. This chain's CDR3 is CASSMEGSSYNEQFF. The CDR3 nucleotides are TGTGCCAGTAGTATGGAGGGGAGCTCCTACAATGAGCAGTTCTTC.